The clone carrying this T cell receptor (beta chain) was observed a single time. The sample comes from a study of blood T cell repertoires in COVID-19. Across the whole study: Researchers got acute and convalescent COVID-19 samples from the United States, Italy and Spain. The cDNA or gDNA used as material had been derived from T cells, B-cell-depleted T cells, or PBMCs.

Germline V gene sequence: CDR1 MNHNY, CDR2 SVGAGI (reference sequence). CDR3 length: 15 residues. J lost 1 base, V lost 10 bases, and 8 bases had no gene match. In the authors' methods: Reference gene primers were amplified, and this amplification served to estimate nucleated cell counts. Sequencing was performed with immunoSEQ multiplex PCR; in TCRdb, only in-frame clones are kept and a portion is missing. The V and J calls and the clone size are those of that table, but D and trimming were determined from the DNA. In the table there are 60,000 to 75,000 clones, around 89% of which are singletons. This clonotype was sampled from a human donor in a cohort sampled during active COVID-19. The genes are TRBV6-6 and TRBJ2-3; TRBD2 aligns across 10 bases. Sequenced: peripheral blood. This CDR3 reads CATIGSGRGTDTQYF. CDR3 nucleotides: TGTGCCACCATCGGCAGCGGGAGGGGCACAGATACGCAGTATTTT.